Listed below are T cell receptor beta chains from one sample, sequenced in a study of vaccination effects on CD4 cells after COVID-19. The method was immunoSEQ multiplex PCR; TCRdb's version includes in-frame clones alone and lacks a portion of them. The table has approximately 70,000 clones, 65% to 80% seen once; the top ten hold roughly 2.9%. No cognate antigen is known for these TCRs. Specimen: CD4+ T cells from PBMCs cultured with HCoV-NL63 spike peptides, collected before COVID-19 vaccination. These receptors all come from a human donor who received a COVID-19 vaccine. The CDR3 runs from the conserved cysteine through the conserved F or W.

v_call: TRBV24-1
cdr3_aa: CATSDHEIGSNVLTF

v_call: TRBV27
cdr3_aa: CASRRGGPNEQFF

v_call: TRBV30
cdr3_aa: CAWRRGAVTDTQYF

v_call: TRBV28
cdr3_aa: CASSSVSMNTEAFF

v_call: TRBV3-1/TRBV3-2
cdr3_aa: CASNSEYLGPTSSGANVLTF

v_call: TRBV24-1
cdr3_aa: CATSDFSAGRSGTQYF

v_call: TRBV7-2
cdr3_aa: CASSLARSGGRQTQYF

v_call: TRBV7-8
cdr3_aa: CASSLDFGADYGYTF

v_call: TRBV5-1
cdr3_aa: CASSLSTAPQETQYF

v_call: TRBV24-1
cdr3_aa: CATSDDGTASGANVLTF

v_call: TRBV10-3
cdr3_aa: CAISEAGLITGELFF

v_call: TRBV2
cdr3_aa: CASSEQRGLQPQHF

v_call: TRBV30
cdr3_aa: CAWKGQSSGQAYNEQFF

v_call: TRBV25-1
cdr3_aa: CASSDGSLAGVRQETQYF

v_call: TRBV5-6
cdr3_aa: CASSTSPDTGNGYTF

v_call: TRBV6-5
cdr3_aa: CATRRGDIQYF

v_call: TRBV3-1/TRBV3-2
cdr3_aa: CASSFGTGPMEGYTF

v_call: TRBV11-3
cdr3_aa: CASSPTSTSGDTNTGELFF

v_call: TRBV30
cdr3_aa: CAWSTDRVSKTQYF

v_call: TRBV19
cdr3_aa: CATTRGAYSNQPQHF

v_call: TRBV5-1
cdr3_aa: CASSAPWPQHF

v_call: TRBV6-5
cdr3_aa: CASSSTGLTNYGYTF

v_call: TRBV7-3
cdr3_aa: CASSHSSGGPNEQFF

v_call: TRBV18
cdr3_aa: CASSPGQGNSDTQYF

v_call: TRBV6-5
cdr3_aa: CASSPRQPYEKLFF

v_call: TRBV7-3
cdr3_aa: CASSLRERGLEQFF

v_call: TRBV7-3
cdr3_aa: CASSPPSTDTQYF

v_call: TRBV19
cdr3_aa: CASRLGRTGGRNTEAFF